The present entry profiles one T cell receptor (beta chain) with its context. Trimming took off 1 base at V and 2 bases at J, with 13 bases between the two ends. Germline V gene data show CDR1 as DFQATT and CDR2 as SNEGSKA (reference sequence). The CDR3 runs 15 residues. TCRdb itself ran the RT-PCR reads through MiXCR, one entry per CDR3 protein. Of about 680,000 distinct CDR3 sequences in the sample, 13% to 15% were seen once. Material for sequencing was memory CD4+ T cells from blood. The chain has TRBV20-1 and TRBJ2-3; either TRBD1 or TRBD2 may supply D (5 bases each). This clonotype was obtained from a female donor in good health, serving as a healthy control. As DNA, the CDR3 is TGCAGTGCTAGAGGATCCGGGACCAACACAGATACGCAGTATTTT. Its translation: CSARGSGTNTDTQYF.